This T cell receptor (beta chain) was documented in a study of T cell repertoires in cytomegalovirus infection. Looking at the study overall: Evidence of both CMV infection and a matching HLA type came from public TCR beta signatures.

The study's findings and limits: Cumulative public TCR beta family frequency identified CMV carriers with the relevant HLA. There were HLA-C-restricted CMV-specific TCR beta clonotypes dominating the ex vivo response.

TCRdb re-called the reads with MiXCR, one entry per CDR3 protein. The data hold approximately 630,000 distinct CDR3 sequences, with around 24% observed a single time. This clonotype has at least ten counts. Its target is unknown. V was pared by 2 bases and J by 3 bases, with 5 bases of the junction left unmatched. This CDR3 contains 15 residues. The sequenced sample consisted of CD8+ T cells from PBMCs. The sequence was collected from a human donor in good health (CMV status not recorded). Some clones in this sample may be carry-over from other donors' samples. The chain has TRBV12-3 or TRBV12-4 and TRBJ1-2, with 8 bases that match TRBD1. The CDR3 region is CASSLCDRGYYGYTF. The CDR3 nucleotides are TGTGCCAGCAGTTTATGCGACAGGGGCTACTATGGCTACACCTTC.